This record concerns one TCR beta chain sequence. No antigen is known for it. V lost 8 bases and J 5 bases, leaving 10 bases between the germline ends. The CDR3 is made up of 12 amino acids. The data stem from a study of response to subunit inactivated influenza vaccine. General study results and limits: That few new T cells are recruited by each seasonal influenza vaccination was the authors' suggestion.

MiXCR, run by TCRdb on the RT-PCR reads, gives a single entry per CDR3 protein. The profile shows approximately 730,000 distinct CDR3 sequences, approximately 15% of them singletons. Sample: PBMCs from blood, taken 14 to 15 days before vaccination. The rearrangement uses TRBV12-3 or TRBV12-4 and TRBJ1-5; D call uncertain. The receptor's source is a man in his fifties who received an inactivated influenza vaccine. CDR3 bases: TGTGCCAGCGGGTCCGCCTATCAGCCCCAGCATTTT. Its translation is CASGSAYQPQHF.